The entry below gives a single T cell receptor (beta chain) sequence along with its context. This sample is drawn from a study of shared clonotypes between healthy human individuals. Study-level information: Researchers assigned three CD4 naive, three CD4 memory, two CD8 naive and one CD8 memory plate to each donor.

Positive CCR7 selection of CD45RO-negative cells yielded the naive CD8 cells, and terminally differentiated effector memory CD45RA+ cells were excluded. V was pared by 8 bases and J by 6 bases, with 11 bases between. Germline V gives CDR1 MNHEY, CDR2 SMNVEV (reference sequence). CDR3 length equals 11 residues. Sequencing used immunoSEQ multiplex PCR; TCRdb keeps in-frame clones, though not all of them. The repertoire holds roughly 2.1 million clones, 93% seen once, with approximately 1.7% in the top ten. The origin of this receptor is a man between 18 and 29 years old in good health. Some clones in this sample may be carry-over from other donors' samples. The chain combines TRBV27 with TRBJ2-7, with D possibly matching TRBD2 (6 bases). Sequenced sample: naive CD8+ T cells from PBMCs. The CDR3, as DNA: TGTGCCAGCTGGGGAGGTATCGAGCAGTACTTC. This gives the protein CASWGGIEQYF.